Sequencing of this T cell receptor (beta chain) was carried out in a study of blood T cell repertoires in COVID-19. In the study overall: Whether acute or convalescent, the COVID-19 samples came from the United States, Italy and Spain.

Generated by immunoSEQ multiplex PCR, the TCRdb table keeps only in-frame clones and is missing some. The top ten hold more than 13% of the sample, which has under 80,000 clones, around 74% seen once. Those enrolled in Seattle joined during active infection and were followed longitudinally afterward. The CDR3 contains 13 residues. Germline V gene data show CDR1 as GTSNPN and CDR2 as SVGIG (reference sequence). Trimming removed 8 bases at V and 3 bases at J, with 13 bases between. This clone was found once. The sequencing sample was made of peripheral blood. The receptor's source is a man aged 60-69 years with COVID-19, enrolled during active disease. The chain links TRBV30 to TRBJ1-4, with D perhaps matching TRBD1 (5 bases). CDR3 region: CAHTGVANEKLFF. In DNA, the CDR3 is TGTGCCCACACGGGGGTGGCTAATGAAAAACTGTTTTTT.